This TCR beta chain was documented in a study of blood T cell repertoires in COVID-19. In the study overall: The United States, Italy and Spain were the sources of the acute and convalescent COVID-19 samples. T cells, B-cell-depleted T cells, or PBMCs provided the cDNA or gDNA that served as material.

Source study methods: Amplification of reference gene primers provided the estimated nucleated cell counts. Profiled with immunoSEQ multiplex PCR; TCRdb holds only in-frame clones, not every one. That table is the source of V, J and clone size, and D and trimming were worked out from the DNA. This sample has about 76,000 clones, with around four fifths found just once. Germline CDR1 reads MNHNY; CDR2 reads SVGAGI (reference sequence). V trimming: 5 bases; J trimming: 3 bases; junction bases outside the gene matches: 8. This CDR3 is built from 16 residues. The chain recombines TRBV6-6 with TRBJ1-1, with TRBD1 matching 11 bases. The clonotype was recovered from a human donor in a cohort sampled during active COVID-19. Source material: peripheral blood. The CDR3 DNA sequence: TGTGCCAGCAGTCCACGCGGACAGGGGGCGGACACTGAAGCTTTCTTT. Residues: CASSPRGQGADTEAFF.